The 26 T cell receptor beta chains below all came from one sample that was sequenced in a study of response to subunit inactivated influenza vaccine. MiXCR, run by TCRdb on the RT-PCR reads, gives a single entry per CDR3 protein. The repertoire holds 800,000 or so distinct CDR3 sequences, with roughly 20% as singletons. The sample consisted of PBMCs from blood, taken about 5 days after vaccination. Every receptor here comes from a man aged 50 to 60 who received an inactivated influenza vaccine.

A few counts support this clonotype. As DNA, the CDR3 is TGTGCCATCAGTGATTCGGGCGGACCGCACTCGTACTATGGCTACACCTTC. Protein: CAISDSGGPHSYYGYTF. The chain joins TRBV10-3 to TRBJ1-2; D remains unclear. This CDR3 comprises 17 residues. Per the germline V gene, CDR1 is ENHRY and CDR2 is SYGVKD. With 3 bases removed from V and 3 bases from J, the gap between germline ends came to 20 bases.

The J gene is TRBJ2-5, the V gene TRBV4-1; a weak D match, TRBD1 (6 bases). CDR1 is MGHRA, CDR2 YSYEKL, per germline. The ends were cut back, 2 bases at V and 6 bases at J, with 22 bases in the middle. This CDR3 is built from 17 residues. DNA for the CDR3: TGCGCCAGCAGCCAAACCGGGACACCCTTAAGCGGACAGACCCAGTACTTC. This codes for CASSQTGTPLSGQTQYF.

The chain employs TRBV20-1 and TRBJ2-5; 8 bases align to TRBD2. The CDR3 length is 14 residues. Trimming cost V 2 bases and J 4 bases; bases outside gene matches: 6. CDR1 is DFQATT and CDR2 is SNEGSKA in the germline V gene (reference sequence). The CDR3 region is CSARNLRGGETQYF. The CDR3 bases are TGCAGTGCTAGAAATCTCCGGGGGGGAGAGACCCAGTACTTC.

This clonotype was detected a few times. As DNA, the CDR3 is TGTGCCAGCAGTGACGGTCGCTCCCTCCCAAATGGCTACACCTTC. This sequence encodes CASSDGRSLPNGYTF. The V call is TRBV2, the J call TRBJ1-2; no clear D. V lost 3 bases to trimming and J lost 6 bases, with 17 bases between them. The CDR3 extends over 15 amino acids. Germline assignment: CDR1 SNHLY and CDR2 FYNNEI.

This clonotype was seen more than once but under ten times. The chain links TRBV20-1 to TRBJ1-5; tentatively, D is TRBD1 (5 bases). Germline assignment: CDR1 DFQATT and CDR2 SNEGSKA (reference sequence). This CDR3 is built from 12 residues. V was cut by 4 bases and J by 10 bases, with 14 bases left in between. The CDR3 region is CSANGAAQPQHF. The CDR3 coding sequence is TGCAGTGCTAATGGGGCCGCCCAACCCCAGCATTTT.

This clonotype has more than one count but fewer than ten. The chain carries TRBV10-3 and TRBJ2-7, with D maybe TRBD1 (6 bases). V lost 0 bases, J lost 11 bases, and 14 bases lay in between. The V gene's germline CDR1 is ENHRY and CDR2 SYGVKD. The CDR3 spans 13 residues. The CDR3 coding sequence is TGTGCCATCAGTGAGTCGACGAGGGGACAAGAGTACTTC. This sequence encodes CAISESTRGQEYF.

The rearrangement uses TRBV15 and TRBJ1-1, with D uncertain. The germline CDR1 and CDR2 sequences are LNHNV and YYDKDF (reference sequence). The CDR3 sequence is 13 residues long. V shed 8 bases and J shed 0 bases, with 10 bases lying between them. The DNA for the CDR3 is TGTGCCACCGCTGAAGGTCTGAACACTGAAGCTTTCTTT. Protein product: CATAEGLNTEAFF.

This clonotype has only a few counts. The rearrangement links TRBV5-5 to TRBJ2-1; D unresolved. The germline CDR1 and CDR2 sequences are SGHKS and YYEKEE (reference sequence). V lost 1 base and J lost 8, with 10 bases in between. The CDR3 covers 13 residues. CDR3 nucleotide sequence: TGTGCCAGCAGCTTGTACAGAGTACATGAGCAGTTCTTC. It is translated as CASSLYRVHEQFF.

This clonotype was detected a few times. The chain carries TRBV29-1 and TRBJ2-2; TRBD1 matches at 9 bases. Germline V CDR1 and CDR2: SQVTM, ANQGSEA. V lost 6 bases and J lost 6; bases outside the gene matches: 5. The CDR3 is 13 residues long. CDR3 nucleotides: TGCAGCGTGGGACAGGGCGGGGCCGGGGAGCTGTTTTTT. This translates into CSVGQGGAGELFF.

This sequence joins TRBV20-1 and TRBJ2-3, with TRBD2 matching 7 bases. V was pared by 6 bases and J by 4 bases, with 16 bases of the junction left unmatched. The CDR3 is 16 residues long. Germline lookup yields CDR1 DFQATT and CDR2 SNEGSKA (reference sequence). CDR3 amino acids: CSASPLGGSRADTQYF. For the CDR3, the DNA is TGCAGTGCCTCCCCCCTGGGCGGGAGTAGGGCAGATACGCAGTATTTT.

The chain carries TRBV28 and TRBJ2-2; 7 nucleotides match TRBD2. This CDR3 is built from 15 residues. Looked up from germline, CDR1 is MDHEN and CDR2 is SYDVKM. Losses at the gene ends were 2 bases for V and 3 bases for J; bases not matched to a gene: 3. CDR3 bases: TGTGCCAGCAGTTTACCAGGGAGGGACACCGGGGAGCTGTTTTTT. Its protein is CASSLPGRDTGELFF.

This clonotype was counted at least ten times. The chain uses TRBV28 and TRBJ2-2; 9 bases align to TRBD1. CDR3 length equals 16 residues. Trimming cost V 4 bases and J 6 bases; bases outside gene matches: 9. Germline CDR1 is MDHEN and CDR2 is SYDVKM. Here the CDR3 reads CASSWPGQGLSGELFF. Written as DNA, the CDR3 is TGTGCCAGCAGTTGGCCGGGACAGGGCCTGTCCGGGGAGCTGTTTTTT.

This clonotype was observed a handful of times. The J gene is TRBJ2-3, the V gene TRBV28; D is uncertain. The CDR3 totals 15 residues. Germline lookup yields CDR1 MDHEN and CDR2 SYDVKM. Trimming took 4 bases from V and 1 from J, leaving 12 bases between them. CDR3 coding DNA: TGTGCCAGCAGTTCGCGGACCATTCGCACAGATACGCAGTATTTT. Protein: CASSSRTIRTDTQYF.

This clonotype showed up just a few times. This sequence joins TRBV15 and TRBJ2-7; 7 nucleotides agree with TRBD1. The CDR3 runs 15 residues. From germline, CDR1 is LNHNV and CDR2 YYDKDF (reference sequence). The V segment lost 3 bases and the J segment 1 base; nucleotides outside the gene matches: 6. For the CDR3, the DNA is TGTGCCACCAGCAGGACCCCGACAGGGTCCTACGAGCAGTACTTC. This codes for CATSRTPTGSYEQYF.

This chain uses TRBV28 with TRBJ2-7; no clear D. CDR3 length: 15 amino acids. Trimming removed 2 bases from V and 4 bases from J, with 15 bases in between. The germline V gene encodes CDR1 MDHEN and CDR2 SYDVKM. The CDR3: CASSLISASRYEQYF. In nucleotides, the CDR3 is TGTGCCAGCAGTTTAATCTCGGCTAGTAGGTACGAGCAGTACTTC.

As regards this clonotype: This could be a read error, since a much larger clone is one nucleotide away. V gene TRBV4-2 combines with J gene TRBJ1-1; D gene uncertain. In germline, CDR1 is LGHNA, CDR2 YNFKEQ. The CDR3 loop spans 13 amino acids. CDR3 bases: TGTGCCAGCAGCCAAGAATTGAACGCTGAAGCTTTCTTT. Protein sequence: CASSQELNAEAFF.

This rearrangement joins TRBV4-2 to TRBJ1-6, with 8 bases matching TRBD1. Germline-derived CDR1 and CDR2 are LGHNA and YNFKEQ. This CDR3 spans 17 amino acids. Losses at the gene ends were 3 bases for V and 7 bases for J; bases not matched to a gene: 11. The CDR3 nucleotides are TGTGCCAGCAGCCAGGATCTCTTGAGGACAGGGAATTCACCCCTCCACTTT. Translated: CASSQDLLRTGNSPLHF.

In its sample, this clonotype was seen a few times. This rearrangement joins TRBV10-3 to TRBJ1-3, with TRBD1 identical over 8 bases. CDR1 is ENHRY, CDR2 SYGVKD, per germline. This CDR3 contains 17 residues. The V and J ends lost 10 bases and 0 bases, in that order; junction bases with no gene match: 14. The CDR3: CATIPRTGSSSGNTIYF. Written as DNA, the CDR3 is TGTGCCACCATCCCTCGGACAGGGTCCAGCTCTGGAAACACCATATATTTT.

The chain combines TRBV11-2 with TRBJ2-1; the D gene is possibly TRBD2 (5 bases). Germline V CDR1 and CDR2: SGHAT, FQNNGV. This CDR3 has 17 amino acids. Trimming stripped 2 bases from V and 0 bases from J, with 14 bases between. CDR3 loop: CASSLNGLFSSYNEQFF. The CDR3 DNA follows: TGTGCCAGCAGCTTAAACGGACTCTTTAGCTCCTACAATGAGCAGTTCTTC.

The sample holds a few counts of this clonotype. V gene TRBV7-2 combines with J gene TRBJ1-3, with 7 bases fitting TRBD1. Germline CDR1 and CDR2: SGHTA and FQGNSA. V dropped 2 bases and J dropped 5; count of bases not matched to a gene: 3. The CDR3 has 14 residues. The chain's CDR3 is CASSLWGQRNTIYF. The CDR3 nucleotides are TGTGCCAGCAGCTTATGGGGACAGAGAAACACCATATATTTT.

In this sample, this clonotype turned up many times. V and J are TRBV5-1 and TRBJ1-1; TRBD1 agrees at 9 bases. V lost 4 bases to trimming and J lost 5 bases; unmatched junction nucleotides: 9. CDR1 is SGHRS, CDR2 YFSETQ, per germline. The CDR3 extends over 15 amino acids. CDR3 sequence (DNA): TGCGCCAGCAGCATCGGGACAGGGCGGTTTACTGAAGCTTTCTTT. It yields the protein CASSIGTGRFTEAFF.

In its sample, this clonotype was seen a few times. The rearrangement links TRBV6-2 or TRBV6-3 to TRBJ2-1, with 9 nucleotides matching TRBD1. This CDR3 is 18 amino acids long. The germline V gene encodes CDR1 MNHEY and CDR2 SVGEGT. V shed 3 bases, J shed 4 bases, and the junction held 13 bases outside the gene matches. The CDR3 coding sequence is TGTGCCAGCAGTTATCAAGCGGGGACAGGGCAAGGTTACAATGAGCAGTTCTTC. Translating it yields CASSYQAGTGQGYNEQFF.

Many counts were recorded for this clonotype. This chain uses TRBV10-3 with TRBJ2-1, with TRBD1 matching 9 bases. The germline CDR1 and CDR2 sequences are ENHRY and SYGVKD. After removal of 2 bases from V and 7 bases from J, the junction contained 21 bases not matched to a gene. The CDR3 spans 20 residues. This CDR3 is CAISETGQGISERGRNEQFF. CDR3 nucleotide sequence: TGTGCCATCAGTGAGACGGGACAGGGTATATCGGAGCGGGGTCGGAATGAGCAGTTCTTC.

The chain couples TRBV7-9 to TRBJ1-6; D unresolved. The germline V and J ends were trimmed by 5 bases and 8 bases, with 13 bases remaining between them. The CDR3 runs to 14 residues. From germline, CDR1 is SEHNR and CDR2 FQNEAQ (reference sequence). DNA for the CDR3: TGTGCCAGCAGCCCCGACACTGGCCATTCACCCCTCCACTTT. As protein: CASSPDTGHSPLHF.

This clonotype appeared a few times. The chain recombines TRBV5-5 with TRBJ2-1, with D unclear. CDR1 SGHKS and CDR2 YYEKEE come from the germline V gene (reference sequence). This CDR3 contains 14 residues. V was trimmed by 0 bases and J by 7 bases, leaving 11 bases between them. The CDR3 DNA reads TGTGCCAGCAGCTTGGCCTATGGGTCAAATGAGCAGTTCTTC. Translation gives CASSLAYGSNEQFF.

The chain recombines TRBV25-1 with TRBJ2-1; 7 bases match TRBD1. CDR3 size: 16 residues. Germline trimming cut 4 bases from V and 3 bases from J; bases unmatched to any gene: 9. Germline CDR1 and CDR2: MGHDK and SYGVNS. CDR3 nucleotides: TGTGCCAGCAGTGGGCCTTACAGGGGACGCTACAATGAGCAGTTCTTC. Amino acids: CASSGPYRGRYNEQFF.